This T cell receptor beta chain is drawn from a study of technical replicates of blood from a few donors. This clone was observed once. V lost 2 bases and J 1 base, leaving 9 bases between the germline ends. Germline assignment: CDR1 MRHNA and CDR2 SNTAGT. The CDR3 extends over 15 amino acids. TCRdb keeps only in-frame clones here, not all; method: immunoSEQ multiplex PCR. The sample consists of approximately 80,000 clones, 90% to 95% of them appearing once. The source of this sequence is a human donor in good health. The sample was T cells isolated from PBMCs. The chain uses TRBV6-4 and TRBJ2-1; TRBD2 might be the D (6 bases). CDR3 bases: TGTGCCAGCAGTGACGGGACTTCTTCCTACAATGAGCAGTTCTTC. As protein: CASSDGTSSYNEQFF.